One and the same sample provided the 23 T cell receptor beta chains below, sequenced in a study of T cell responses to AZD1222 COVID-19 vaccine. Using immunoSEQ multiplex PCR, the repertoire was profiled, and TCRdb retains in-frame clones only, with some absent. The sample has about 130,000 clones, roughly 88% seen once. This specimen was peripheral blood, taken on day 0 of AZD1222 vaccination. The source is an adult in good health.

The chain couples TRBV30 to TRBJ2-3; D not certain. V lost 0 bases and J lost 3, with 13 bases in between. There are 15 residues in the CDR3. Germline CDR1 is GTSNPN and CDR2 is SVGIG (reference sequence). CDR3 coding DNA: TGTGCCTGGAGTGTACTCCCCTTCGGGACAGATACGCAGTATTTT. It yields the protein CAWSVLPFGTDTQYF. Supplemented by reference TRBV30 and TRBJ2-3, the full variable domain reads SQTIHQWPATLVQPVGSPLSLECTVEGTSNPNLYWYRQAAGRGLQLLFYSVGIGQISSEVPQNLSASRPQDRQFILSSKKLLLSDSGFYLCAWSVLPFGTDTQYFGPGTRLTVL.

There are a few counts of this clone. This chain links TRBV10-1 with TRBJ2-7; tentatively, D is TRBD2 (5 bases). The germline V and J ends were trimmed by 0 bases and 6 bases, with 15 bases remaining between them. The germline V gene has CDR1 WNHNN and CDR2 SYGVQD (reference sequence). CDR3 length: 15 residues. CDR3 in amino acids: CASSESSRTLGEQYF. The CDR3 DNA sequence: TGCGCCAGCAGTGAGTCTTCGAGGACTCTAGGCGAGCAGTACTTC.

DNA for the CDR3: TGTGCCAGCAGTGAATCGGGAGGAACTAATGAAAAACTGTTTTTT. Translation gives CASSESGGTNEKLFF. V usage is TRBV25-1 and J usage is TRBJ1-4; D ambiguous. Germline CDR1 MGHDK, CDR2 SYGVNS. Trimming pared 1 base from V and 1 base from J, leaving 7 bases between. This CDR3 is built from 15 residues.

The V and J genes are TRBV18 and TRBJ1-4; 7 bases agree with TRBD1. Losses at the gene ends were 4 bases for V and 5 bases for J; bases not matched to a gene: 19. The CDR3 sequence is 19 residues long. The V gene's germline CDR1 is KGHSH and CDR2 LQKENI. This chain's CDR3 is CASSLKYRDSLPKNEKLFF. The CDR3 DNA is TGTGCCAGCTCACTAAAATACCGGGACAGCCTGCCGAAGAATGAAAAACTGTTTTTT.

With regard to this clone: Other DNA variants within this sample encode the same CDR3. The chain has TRBV9 and TRBJ1-1; 8 nucleotides align to TRBD1. The CDR3 sequence is 13 residues long. Germline-derived CDR1 and CDR2 are SGDLS and YYNGEE. The junction had 4 bases not matched to a gene; V was cut back by 5 bases and J by 4 bases. This CDR3 is CASSGTGGTEAFF. CDR3 DNA sequence: TGTGCCAGCAGTGGTACAGGGGGCACTGAAGCTTTCTTT.

This chain connects TRBV29-1 to TRBJ1-5; no reliable D call. This CDR3 region has 11 residues. Germline loops: CDR1 SQVTM, CDR2 ANQGSEA. The V and J ends lost 6 bases and 9 bases respectively, with 12 bases between them. The CDR3 bases are TGCAGCGTGACCTTCGACGGGCCCCAGCATTTT. It codes for CSVTFDGPQHF. Variable domain in full (rest from reference TRBV29-1 and TRBJ1-5): SAVISQKPSRDICQRGTSLTIQCQVDSQVTMMFWYRQQPGQSLTLIATANQGSEATYESGFVIDKFPISRPNLTFSTLTVSNMSPEDSSIYLCSVTFDGPQHFGDGTRLSIL.

The chain joins TRBV24-1 to TRBJ2-7; the D gene is possibly TRBD2 (5 bases). Germline loops: CDR1 KGHDR, CDR2 SFDVKD. The V gene lost 5 bases and the J gene lost 0 bases, with 10 bases spanning the gap. There are 14 residues in the CDR3. CDR3 sequence: CATSVGGSSYEQYF. DNA of the CDR3: TGTGCCACCAGTGTCGGAGGCAGCTCCTACGAGCAGTACTTC.

V is TRBV29-1 and J is TRBJ1-1; 9 positions agree with TRBD1. V lost 4 bases and J lost 4; bases outside the gene matches: 7. Germline V gene sequence: CDR1 SQVTM, CDR2 ANQGSEA. The CDR3 loop spans 14 amino acids. CDR3 residues: CSVGDRAGGTEAFF. CDR3 nucleotide sequence: TGCAGCGTTGGGGACAGGGCTGGGGGCACTGAAGCTTTCTTT. The full variable domain, its missing parts supplied by reference TRBV29-1 and TRBJ1-1, is SAVISQKPSRDICQRGTSLTIQCQVDSQVTMMFWYRQQPGQSLTLIATANQGSEATYESGFVIDKFPISRPNLTFSTLTVSNMSPEDSSIYLCSVGDRAGGTEAFFGQGTRLTVV.

The J gene is TRBJ1-1, the V gene TRBV12-3 or TRBV12-4; TRBD1 might be the D (6 bases). With 8 bases removed from V and 8 bases from J, the gap between germline ends came to 15 bases. This CDR3 has 12 residues. The CDR3 loop is CASSNYGTEAFF. The CDR3 DNA is TGTGCCAGCTCGAATTACGGGACAGAAGCTTTCTTT.

J is TRBJ2-7 and V is TRBV7-8, with D uncertain. Deletions cut 5 bases from V and 2 bases from J, with 19 bases between. The CDR3 runs to 16 residues. Germline V gene lookup returns CDR1 SGHVS and CDR2 FQNEAQ. The CDR3 DNA is TGTGCCAGCAGCCTAGGATGGTCCAGAACGACCTACGAGCAGTACTTC. Its protein is CASSLGWSRTTYEQYF.

This clone showed up just a few times. J is TRBJ2-1 and V is TRBV5-1; D unclear. CDR1 is SGHRS, CDR2 YFSETQ, per germline. The CDR3 covers 13 residues. V lost 5 bases, J lost 6 bases, and 12 bases lay in between. The CDR3 DNA reads TGCGCCAGCAGTGCGGTCTGGGGCAATGAGCAGTTCTTC. Protein product: CASSAVWGNEQFF.

This clone occurred a few times. The rearrangement links TRBV7-3 to TRBJ2-3, with D unresolved. CDR3 length: 12 residues. The V gene lost 4 bases and the J gene lost 5 bases, with 7 bases spanning the gap. Germline CDR1 SGHTA, CDR2 FQGTGA. CDR3 residues: CASSYGGDTQYF. CDR3 DNA: TGTGCCAGCAGCTACGGTGGAGATACGCAGTATTTT.

In this sample, this clone turned up a few times. The V call is TRBV6-5, the J call TRBJ2-1; D gene ambiguous. There are 13 residues in the CDR3. CDR1 and CDR2 from the germline V gene are MNHEY and SVGAGI. V was shortened by 11 bases and J by 9 bases, with 20 bases between the two germline ends. The CDR3: CAVSQPPALEQFF. As DNA, the CDR3 is TGTGCCGTAAGCCAGCCACCCGCCCTTGAGCAGTTCTTC.

This clone was found once. This chain links TRBV19 with TRBJ1-2, with TRBD1 matching 11 bases. The CDR3 length is 14 residues. CDR1 LNHDA and CDR2 SQIVND come from the germline V gene (reference sequence). V was pared by 1 base and J by 7 bases, with 2 bases of the junction left unmatched. CDR3 in amino acids: CASSIAGTGGGYTF. In DNA form, the CDR3 reads TGTGCCAGTAGTATAGCCGGGACAGGGGGTGGCTACACCTTC.

This sequence joins TRBV28 and TRBJ1-2; perhaps TRBD1 as D (6 bases). Germline values: CDR1 MDHEN, CDR2 SYDVKM. The CDR3 is 13 residues long. Trimming stripped 5 bases from V and 5 bases from J, with 12 bases between. The CDR3 loop reads CASSKGGGYGYTF. The CDR3 bases are TGTGCCAGCAGTAAGGGGGGCGGGTATGGCTACACCTTC.

This rearrangement joins TRBV6-1 to TRBJ1-2, with TRBD1 identical over 7 bases. Germline trimming cut 4 bases from V and 0 bases from J; bases unmatched to any gene: 8. The CDR3 sequence is 16 residues long. Germline CDR1 MNHNS, CDR2 SASEGT. In nucleotides, the CDR3 is TGTGCCAGCAGTGGAGCCGGGACAGAGTCTAACTATGGCTACACCTTC. Its protein is CASSGAGTESNYGYTF.

This clone is a singleton in its sample. This chain links TRBV9 with TRBJ2-7; perhaps D is TRBD1 or TRBD2 (5 bases each). Trimming shortened V by 0 bases and J by 6 bases, and 13 bases separated the two germline ends. This CDR3 has 14 amino acids. The germline V gene encodes CDR1 SGDLS and CDR2 YYNGEE. The CDR3 DNA reads TGTGCCAGCAGCGTAGCGGGGCAAGGTGGCGAGCAGTACTTC. Translation gives CASSVAGQGGEQYF.

Written as DNA, the CDR3 is TGTGCCACCAGTGATTCCGGGACAGGGGTGTTTGGCTACACCTTC. Residues: CATSDSGTGVFGYTF. The chain combines TRBV24-1 with TRBJ1-2; 10 nucleotides line up with TRBD1. The V gene's germline CDR1 is KGHDR and CDR2 SFDVKD. Unmatched junction bases numbered 6, after V lost 2 bases and J lost 7 bases. The CDR3 runs 15 residues.

The chain recombines TRBV5-1 with TRBJ1-1; no firm D call. V lost 4 bases and J 1 base, leaving 8 bases between the germline ends. The CDR3 runs 13 residues. The germline CDR1 and CDR2 sequences are SGHRS and YFSETQ. CDR3 in DNA: TGCGCCAGCAGCATGACCGGGAACACTGAAGCTTTCTTT. This translates into CASSMTGNTEAFF.

The rearrangement uses TRBV7-9 and TRBJ2-3, with 14 nucleotides matching TRBD2. CDR1 SEHNR and CDR2 FQNEAQ come from the germline V gene (reference sequence). The CDR3 length is 14 residues. Trimming at V came to 4 bases and at J to 10 bases, leaving 4 bases not matched to a gene. CDR3 loop: CASSSQTSGGAQYF. The CDR3 coding sequence is TGTGCCAGCAGCTCCCAGACTAGCGGGGGGGCGCAGTATTTT.

This chain joins TRBV7-8 and TRBJ1-4; weak D call: TRBD1 (5 bases). This CDR3 is 15 amino acids long. Trimming took 4 bases from V and 7 from J, leaving 16 bases between them. Looked up from germline, CDR1 is SGHVS and CDR2 is FQNEAQ. The CDR3 reads CASSSQGIQSEKLFF. The CDR3 DNA is TGTGCCAGCAGCTCCCAGGGAATTCAGAGTGAAAAACTGTTTTTT.

The chain carries TRBV7-6 and TRBJ2-3; D gene uncertain. V was shortened by 5 bases and J by 2 bases, with 14 bases between the two germline ends. CDR1 and CDR2 (germline): SGHVS, FNYEAQ. CDR3 length equals 15 residues. The CDR3 DNA is TGTGCCAGCAGCCCATACTCGGGTTCCACAGATACGCAGTATTTT. As protein: CASSPYSGSTDTQYF.

The chain combines TRBV3-1 (or the pseudogene TRBV3-2) with TRBJ2-7; 10 bases line up with TRBD2. V lost 4 bases, J lost 5 bases, and 8 bases stayed unmatched. CDR1 and CDR2 from the germline V gene are LGHDT and YNNKEL (reference sequence). This CDR3 comprises 15 residues. The DNA for the CDR3 is TGTGCCAGCAGCCTTACCTCTAGCGGGAGCAACGAGCAGTACTTC. The encoded protein is CASSLTSSGSNEQYF.